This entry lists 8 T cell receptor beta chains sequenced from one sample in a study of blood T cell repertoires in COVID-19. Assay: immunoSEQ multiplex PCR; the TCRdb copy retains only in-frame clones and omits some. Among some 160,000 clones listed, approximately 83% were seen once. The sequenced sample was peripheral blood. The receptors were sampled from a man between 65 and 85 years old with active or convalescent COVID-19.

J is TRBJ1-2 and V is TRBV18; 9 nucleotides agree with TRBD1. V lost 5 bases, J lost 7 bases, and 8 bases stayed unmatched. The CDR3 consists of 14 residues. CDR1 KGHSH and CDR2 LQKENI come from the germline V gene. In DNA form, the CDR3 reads TGTGCCAGCTCATCGGACAGGGGCGGTGGTGGCTACACCTTC. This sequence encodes CASSSDRGGGGYTF.

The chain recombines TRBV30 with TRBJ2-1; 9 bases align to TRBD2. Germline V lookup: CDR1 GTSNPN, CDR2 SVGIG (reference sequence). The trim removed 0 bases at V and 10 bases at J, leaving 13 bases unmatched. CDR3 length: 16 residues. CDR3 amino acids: CAWSVLGLLAGGEQFF. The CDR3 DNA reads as TGTGCCTGGAGTGTATTGGGCCTGTTGGCGGGAGGGGAGCAGTTCTTC.

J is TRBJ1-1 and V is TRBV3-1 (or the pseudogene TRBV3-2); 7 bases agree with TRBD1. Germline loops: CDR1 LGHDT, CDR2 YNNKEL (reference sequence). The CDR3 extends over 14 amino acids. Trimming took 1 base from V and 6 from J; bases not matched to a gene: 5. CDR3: CASSQARGRAEAFF. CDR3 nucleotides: TGTGCCAGCAGCCAAGCGAGGGGGCGGGCTGAAGCTTTCTTT.

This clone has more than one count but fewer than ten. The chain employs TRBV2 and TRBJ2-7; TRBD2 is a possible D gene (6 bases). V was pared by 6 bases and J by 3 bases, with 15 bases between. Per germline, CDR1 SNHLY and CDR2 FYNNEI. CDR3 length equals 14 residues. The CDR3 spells CASSRGSGYYEQYF. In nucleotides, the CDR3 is TGTGCCAGCAGCCGGGGTAGCGGCTACTACGAGCAGTACTTC.

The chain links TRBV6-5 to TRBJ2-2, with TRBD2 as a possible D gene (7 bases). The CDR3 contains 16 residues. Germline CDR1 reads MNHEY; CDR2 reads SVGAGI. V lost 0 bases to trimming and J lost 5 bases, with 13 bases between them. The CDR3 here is CASSYSGGLRTGELFF. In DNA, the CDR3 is TGTGCCAGCAGTTACTCGGGGGGGCTAAGGACCGGGGAGCTGTTTTTT.

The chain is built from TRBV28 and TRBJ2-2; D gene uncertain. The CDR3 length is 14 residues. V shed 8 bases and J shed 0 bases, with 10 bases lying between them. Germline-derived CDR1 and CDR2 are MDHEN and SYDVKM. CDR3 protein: CASGRLANTGELFF. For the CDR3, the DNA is TGTGCCAGCGGTAGACTGGCGAACACCGGGGAGCTGTTTTTT.

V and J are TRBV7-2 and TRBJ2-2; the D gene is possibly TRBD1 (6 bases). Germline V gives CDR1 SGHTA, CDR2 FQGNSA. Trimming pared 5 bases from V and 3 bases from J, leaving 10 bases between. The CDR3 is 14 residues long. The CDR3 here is CASSAGQYTGELFF. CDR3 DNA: TGTGCCAGCAGCGCAGGACAGTACACCGGGGAGCTGTTTTTT.

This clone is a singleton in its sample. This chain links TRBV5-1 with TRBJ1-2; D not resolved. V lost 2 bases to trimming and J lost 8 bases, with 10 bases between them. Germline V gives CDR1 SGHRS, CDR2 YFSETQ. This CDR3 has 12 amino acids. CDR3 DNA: TGCGCCAGCAGCTTTTTTACGGGGGGCTACACCTTC. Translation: CASSFFTGGYTF.